Detailed here is one TCR beta chain. Its antigen is not identified. The read terminates 3 residues ahead of where the CDR3 ends, so the germline J gene completes it. The CVID group had about 14 females and fewer than 35 males, mean age 40. This entry belongs to a study of T cell clonality in common variable immunodeficiency. TCRdb's copy holds only in-frame clones and misses some; the assay was immunoSEQ multiplex PCR. The sample presents approximately 5,700 clones, none singletons. Looked up from germline, CDR1 is SGHTA and CDR2 is FQGNSA. The V gene end was trimmed by 8 bases and the J gene end by 2 bases; junction bases not matched to a gene: 3. The length of the CDR3 is 12 residues. Notes on the study in general: In common variable immunodeficiency, TCR beta chains reportedly carried fewer deletions and N-nucleotide insertions.

This chain links TRBV7-2 with TRBJ2-7; 7 nucleotides match TRBD1. Sequencing used peripheral blood mononuclear cells. The TCR originated in a human donor with common variable immunodeficiency. The CDR3 DNA, read in part, is TGTGCCAGCCGGGACAGAACCTACGAG. Amino acids: CASRDRTYE. The whole CDR3 sequence is CASRDRTYEQYF.